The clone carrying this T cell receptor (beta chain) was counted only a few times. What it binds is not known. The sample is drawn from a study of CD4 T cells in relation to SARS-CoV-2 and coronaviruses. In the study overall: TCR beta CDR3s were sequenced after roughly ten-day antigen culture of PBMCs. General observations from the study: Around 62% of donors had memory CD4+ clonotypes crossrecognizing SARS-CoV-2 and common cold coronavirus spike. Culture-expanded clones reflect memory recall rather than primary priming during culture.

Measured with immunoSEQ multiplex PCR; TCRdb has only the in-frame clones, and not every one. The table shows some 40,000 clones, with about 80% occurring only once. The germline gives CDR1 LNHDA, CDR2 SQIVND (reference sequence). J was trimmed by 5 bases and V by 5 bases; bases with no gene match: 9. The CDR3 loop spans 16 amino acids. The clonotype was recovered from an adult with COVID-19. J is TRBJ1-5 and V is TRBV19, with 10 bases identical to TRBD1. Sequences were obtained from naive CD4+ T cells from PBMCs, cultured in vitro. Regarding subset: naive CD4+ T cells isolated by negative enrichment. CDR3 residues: CASSSKGQGGYQPQHF. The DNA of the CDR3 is TGTGCCAGTAGTTCGAAAGGACAGGGGGGTTATCAGCCCCAGCATTTT.